This T cell receptor (beta chain) derives from a study of CD8+CD57+ T cells in acquired aplastic anemia. At the level of the study: Yields of DNA that came from sorted CD4+ and CD8+ cells averaged about 3.5 ug. Findings and caveats of the study: Patients versus controls showed no significant CD8+ Simpson's diversity difference. Between patients and controls, about 30 CD8+ CDR3 sequences were found in common.

By flow cytometry, patients selected for sequencing had shown an expansion of CD8+CD57+ cells. There were no patients without severe acquired aplastic anemia. To note about this clonotype: Its antigen is undetermined.

Germline V gene sequence: CDR1 SGHRS, CDR2 YFSETQ. This CDR3 is built from 14 residues. Trimming removed 3 bases at V and 2 bases at J, with 11 bases between. TCR beta VDJ and CDR3 were profiled, and genomic DNA was the template. MiXCR, run by TCRdb on the reads, gives a single entry per CDR3 protein. The data contain roughly 290,000 distinct CDR3 sequences, around three fifths of them singletons. The TCR comes from a human donor with aplastic anemia. Sequences were obtained from sorted CD4+, CD8+, or CD8+CD57+ T cells (not recorded which) from PBMCs. The gene calls are TRBV5-1 and TRBJ2-5, with D tentatively TRBD1 (6 bases). This CDR3 is CASSSTGQQETQYF. In nucleotides, the CDR3 is TGCGCCAGCAGCTCGACCGGACAGCAAGAGACCCAGTACTTC.